The 19 T cell receptor beta chains given below trace back to one sample, sequenced in a study of cytotoxic CD8 clonotypes in ibrutinib-treated CLL. Generated by immunoSEQ multiplex PCR, the TCRdb table keeps only in-frame clones and is missing some. Here the sample spans under 150,000 clones, 65% to 85% being singletons. The sequencing here drew on PBMCs, taken after 36 months of ibrutinib treatment. The receptors originated from a human donor with chronic lymphocytic leukemia.

This clone occurred once. The chain carries TRBV4-1 and TRBJ2-7; the match to TRBD2 covers 14 bases. The junction had 6 bases not matched to a gene; V was cut back by 1 base and J by 1 base. Germline assignment: CDR1 MGHRA and CDR2 YSYEKL. The CDR3 spans 18 residues. CDR3 protein: CASSQVSTSGGASYEQYF. In DNA, the CDR3 is TGCGCCAGCAGCCAAGTTTCGACTAGCGGGGGGGCGTCCTACGAGCAGTACTTC.

This clone has a handful of counts. The chain couples TRBV2 to TRBJ1-1; no clear D. CDR3 length: 11 residues. V was clipped by 5 bases and J by 6 bases, with 7 bases between them. From germline, CDR1 is SNHLY and CDR2 FYNNEI. The CDR3: CASSIQAEAFF. CDR3 DNA: TGTGCCAGCAGTATACAAGCTGAAGCTTTCTTT.

The gene calls are TRBV29-1 and TRBJ2-1; 11 bases fit TRBD2. CDR1 is SQVTM and CDR2 is ANQGSEA in the germline V gene. V gave up 5 bases and J gave up 3 bases; unmatched junction bases: 3. The CDR3 length is 14 residues. CDR3: CSVTSGSRYNEQFF. Written as DNA, the CDR3 is TGCAGCGTTACTAGCGGGAGTCGCTACAATGAGCAGTTCTTC.

The count of this clone is one. The chain couples TRBV11-3 to TRBJ2-7; no definite D call. The CDR3 contains 14 residues. The germline V gene has CDR1 SGHNT and CDR2 YENEEA. Trimming took off 5 bases at V and 6 bases at J, with 17 bases between the two ends. The CDR3 protein is CASSEDPIGSEQYF. CDR3 sequence (DNA): TGTGCCAGCAGCGAAGACCCCATCGGTTCCGAGCAGTACTTC.

The chain combines TRBV20-1 with TRBJ2-7; D remains ambiguous. V was clipped by 0 bases and J by 7 bases, with 7 bases between them. Germline-derived CDR1 and CDR2 are DFQATT and SNEGSKA (reference sequence). This CDR3 has 11 residues. The CDR3 coding sequence is TGCAGTGCTAGAGAGGTTAGTGAGCAGTACTTC. The encoded protein is CSAREVSEQYF.

The gene calls are TRBV30 and TRBJ2-1; D unresolved. Trimming removed 1 base at V and 10 bases at J, with 8 bases between. The germline gives CDR1 GTSNPN, CDR2 SVGIG (reference sequence). The CDR3 is 11 residues long. The CDR3: CAWSDYEEQFF. Here the CDR3 DNA reads TGTGCCTGGAGTGACTATGAGGAGCAGTTCTTC.

The genes are TRBV16 and TRBJ1-5, with D maybe TRBD1 (6 bases). The germline V gene has CDR1 KGHSY and CDR2 FQNENV. Trimming shortened V by 4 bases and J by 3 bases, and 16 bases separated the two germline ends. This CDR3 is 16 amino acids long. CDR3 residues: CASSRLRQGHNQPQHF. CDR3 nucleotides: TGTGCCAGCAGCCGGCTAAGGCAGGGGCACAATCAGCCCCAGCATTTT.

The CDR3 DNA reads TGTGCCAGCAGCCCGGGGTATTTGAGCGCGGACACTGAAGCTTTCTTT. Protein: CASSPGYLSADTEAFF. J is TRBJ1-1 and V is TRBV28; no definite D call. CDR1 and CDR2 (germline): MDHEN, SYDVKM. V was pared by 6 bases and J by 3 bases, with 20 bases between. The CDR3 runs 16 residues. Looking up the rest from reference TRBV28 and TRBJ1-1 gives the full variable domain: DVKVTQSSRYLVKRTGEKVFLECVQDMDHENMFWYRQDPGLGLRLIYFSYDVKMKEKGDIPEGYSVSREKKERFSLILESASTNQTSMYLCASSPGYLSADTEAFFGQGTRLTVV.

The chain links TRBV9 to TRBJ2-7; D is possibly TRBD1 or TRBD2 (5 bases each). The germline V gene encodes CDR1 SGDLS and CDR2 YYNGEE. This CDR3 is built from 15 residues. V was trimmed by 1 base and J by 2 bases, leaving 13 bases between them. The CDR3 protein is CASSVTSGTTYEQYF. The CDR3 DNA is TGTGCCAGCAGCGTAACGTCCGGGACCACCTACGAGCAGTACTTC.

The V call is TRBV5-8, the J call TRBJ2-1; D gene uncertain. Deletions cut 6 bases from V and 0 bases from J, with 13 bases between. This CDR3 is 15 amino acids long. Germline CDR1 SGHTS, CDR2 YDEGEE. The CDR3 reads CASNDPPSSYNEQFF. In DNA, the CDR3 is TGTGCCAGCAACGACCCTCCAAGCTCCTACAATGAGCAGTTCTTC.

V is TRBV15 and J is TRBJ2-2, with TRBD1 identical over 9 bases. The CDR3 spans 15 residues. V dropped 1 base and J dropped 6; count of bases not matched to a gene: 3. CDR1 and CDR2 from the germline V gene are LNHNV and YYDKDF (reference sequence). The CDR3 sequence is CATSRATGGSGELFF. The CDR3 DNA follows: TGTGCCACCAGCAGAGCGACAGGGGGATCCGGGGAGCTGTTTTTT. Full variable domain (rest looked up from reference TRBV15 and TRBJ2-2): DAMVIQNPRYQVTQFGKPVTLSCSQTLNHNVMYWYQQKSSQAPKLLFHYYDKDFNNEADTPDNFQSRRPNTSFCFLDIRSPGLGDTAMYLCATSRATGGSGELFFGEGSRLTVL.

The chain links TRBV5-4 to TRBJ2-4; 13 bases are shared with TRBD2. Losses at the gene ends were 4 bases for V and 3 bases for J; bases not matched to a gene: 7. The CDR3 is 17 residues long. Germline V gene lookup returns CDR1 SGHNT and CDR2 YYREEE (reference sequence). The CDR3 here is CASSPGTSGVVKNIQYF. In DNA form, the CDR3 reads TGTGCCAGCAGCCCCGGGACTAGCGGGGTAGTCAAAAACATTCAGTACTTC.

The V and J genes are TRBV4-1 and TRBJ2-2; D gene uncertain. The germline V gene encodes CDR1 MGHRA and CDR2 YSYEKL. The CDR3 is 15 residues long. With 2 bases removed from V and 5 bases from J, the gap between germline ends came to 12 bases. The CDR3 bases are TGCGCCAGCAGCCAATCGCTGGGATTTACCGGGGAGCTGTTTTTT. Translating gives CASSQSLGFTGELFF.

J is TRBJ2-3 and V is TRBV19; no firm D call. CDR3 length: 13 residues. Germline V gene sequence: CDR1 LNHDA, CDR2 SQIVND (reference sequence). V lost 10 bases and J lost 0, with 11 bases in between. This chain's CDR3 is CATTGTSTDTQYF. CDR3 DNA: TGTGCCACCACGGGTACTAGCACAGATACGCAGTATTTT. Complete variable domain (other parts from reference TRBV19 and TRBJ2-3): DGGITQSPKYLFRKEGQNVTLSCEQNLNHDAMYWYRQDPGQGLRLIYYSQIVNDFQKGDIAEGYSVSREKKESFPLTVTSAQKNPTAFYLCATTGTSTDTQYFGPGTRLTVL.

The V and J genes are TRBV11-2 and TRBJ2-4; no firm D call. This CDR3 has 14 amino acids. Trimming took 5 bases from V and 0 from J, leaving 8 bases between them. CDR1 SGHAT and CDR2 FQNNGV come from the germline V gene. The CDR3 sequence: CASSPRLAKNIQYF. In nucleotides, the CDR3 is TGTGCCAGCAGCCCTCGTCTAGCCAAAAACATTCAGTACTTC.

The chain employs TRBV12-5 and TRBJ1-2; possible D gene TRBD1, 5 bases. Between the trimmed V and J ends, which lost 6 bases and 4 bases, there was a span of 12 bases. This CDR3 comprises 13 residues. Germline loops: CDR1 LGHNT, CDR2 FRNRAP. CDR3 protein: CASGRGVLYGYTF. The CDR3 DNA follows: TGTGCTAGTGGCAGAGGGGTGCTCTATGGCTACACCTTC.

The chain joins TRBV15 to TRBJ2-2, with D perhaps TRBD1 (5 bases). From germline, CDR1 is LNHNV and CDR2 YYDKDF (reference sequence). V was shortened by 1 base and J by 8 bases, with 8 bases between the two germline ends. The CDR3 contains 13 residues. For the CDR3, the DNA is TGTGCCACCAGCAGAGGTTCAGGGGGGGAGCTGTTTTTT. Translated: CATSRGSGGELFF.

The J gene is TRBJ1-2, the V gene TRBV11-2; D gene ambiguous. Germline CDR1 SGHAT, CDR2 FQNNGV. V lost 7 bases and J lost 1, with 10 bases in between. This CDR3 has 13 amino acids. The CDR3 reads CASTTTLNYGYTF. The CDR3 DNA follows: TGTGCCAGCACCACGACACTTAACTATGGCTACACCTTC.

Only a few counts were recorded for this clone. The rearrangement links TRBV27 to TRBJ1-4; TRBD1 might be the D (5 bases). CDR1 MNHEY and CDR2 SMNVEV come from the germline V gene (reference sequence). This CDR3 has 15 residues. The V end was cut by 2 bases, the J end by 7 bases, with 14 bases between. The CDR3 nucleotides read TGTGCCAGCAGTTTAGGGGGGGGTCCGGGTGAAAAACTGTTTTTT. This encodes CASSLGGGPGEKLFF.